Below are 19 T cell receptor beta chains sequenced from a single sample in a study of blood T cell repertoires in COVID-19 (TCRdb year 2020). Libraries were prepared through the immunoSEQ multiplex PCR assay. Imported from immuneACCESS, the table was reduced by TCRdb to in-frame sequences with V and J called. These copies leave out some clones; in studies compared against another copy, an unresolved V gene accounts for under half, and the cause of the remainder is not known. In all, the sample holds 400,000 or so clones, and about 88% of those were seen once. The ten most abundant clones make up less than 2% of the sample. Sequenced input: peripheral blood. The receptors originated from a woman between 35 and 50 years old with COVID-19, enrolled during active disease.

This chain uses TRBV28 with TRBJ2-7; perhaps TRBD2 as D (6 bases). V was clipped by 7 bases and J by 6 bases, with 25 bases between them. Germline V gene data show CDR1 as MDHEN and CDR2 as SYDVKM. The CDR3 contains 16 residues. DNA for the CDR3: TGTGCCAGCACCAACACTAAAGAGTGGGGGGTTCGCGAGCAGTACTTC. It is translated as CASTNTKEWGVREQYF.

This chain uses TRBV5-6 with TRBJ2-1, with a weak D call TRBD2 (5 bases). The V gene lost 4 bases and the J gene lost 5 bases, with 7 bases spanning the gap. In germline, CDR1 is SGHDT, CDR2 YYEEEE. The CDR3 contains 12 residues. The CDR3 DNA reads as TGTGCCAGCAGCCTCGGGAACAATGAGCAGTTCTTC. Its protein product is CASSLGNNEQFF.

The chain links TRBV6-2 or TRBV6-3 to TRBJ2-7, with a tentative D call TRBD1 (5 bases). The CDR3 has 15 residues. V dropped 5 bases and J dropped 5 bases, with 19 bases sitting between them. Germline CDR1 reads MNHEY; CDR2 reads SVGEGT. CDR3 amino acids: CASSPAWGLVHEQYF. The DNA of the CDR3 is TGTGCCAGCAGTCCCGCTTGGGGCCTAGTACACGAGCAGTACTTC.

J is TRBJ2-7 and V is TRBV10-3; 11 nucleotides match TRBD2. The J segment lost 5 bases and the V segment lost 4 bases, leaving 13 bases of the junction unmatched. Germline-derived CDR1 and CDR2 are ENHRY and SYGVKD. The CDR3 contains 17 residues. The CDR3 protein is CAISAAELAGGLHEQYF. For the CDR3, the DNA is TGTGCCATCAGTGCCGCGGAGCTAGCGGGGGGCTTGCACGAGCAGTACTTC.

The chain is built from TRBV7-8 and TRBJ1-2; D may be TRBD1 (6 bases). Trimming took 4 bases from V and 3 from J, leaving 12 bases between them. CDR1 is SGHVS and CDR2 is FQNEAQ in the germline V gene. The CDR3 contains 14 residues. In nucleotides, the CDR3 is TGTGCCAGCAGCTACGGCAGGGGTGACTATGGCTACACCTTC. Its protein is CASSYGRGDYGYTF.

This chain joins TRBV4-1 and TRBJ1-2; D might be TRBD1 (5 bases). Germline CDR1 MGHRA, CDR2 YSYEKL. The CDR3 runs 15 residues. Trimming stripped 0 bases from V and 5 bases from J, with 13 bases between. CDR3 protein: CASSQDQGLLYGYTF. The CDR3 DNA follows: TGCGCCAGCAGCCAAGATCAGGGTCTGCTTTATGGCTACACCTTC.

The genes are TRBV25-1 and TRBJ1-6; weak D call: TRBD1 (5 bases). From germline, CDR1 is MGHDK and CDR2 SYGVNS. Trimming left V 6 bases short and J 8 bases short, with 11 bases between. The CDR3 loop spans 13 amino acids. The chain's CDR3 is CASRSPGDSPLHF. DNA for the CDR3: TGTGCCAGCAGGTCCCCGGGGGATTCACCCCTCCACTTT.

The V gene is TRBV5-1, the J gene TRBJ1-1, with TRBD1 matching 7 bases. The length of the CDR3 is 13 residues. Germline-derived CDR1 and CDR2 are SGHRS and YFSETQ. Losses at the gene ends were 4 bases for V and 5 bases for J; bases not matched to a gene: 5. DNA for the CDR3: TGCGCCAGCAGCATTCAGGGGGGAACTGAAGCTTTCTTT. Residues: CASSIQGGTEAFF.

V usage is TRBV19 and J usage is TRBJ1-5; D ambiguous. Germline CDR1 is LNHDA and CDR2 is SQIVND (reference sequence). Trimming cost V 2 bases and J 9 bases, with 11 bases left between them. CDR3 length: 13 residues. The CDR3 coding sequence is TGTGCCAGTAGTATAACCCTATTAGCGCCCCAGCATTTT. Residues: CASSITLLAPQHF.

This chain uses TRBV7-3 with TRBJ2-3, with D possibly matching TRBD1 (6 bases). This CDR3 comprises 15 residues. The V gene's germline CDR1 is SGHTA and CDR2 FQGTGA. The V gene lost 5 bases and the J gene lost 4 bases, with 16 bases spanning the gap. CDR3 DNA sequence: TGTGCCAGCAGCCCGACAGGAATCGGGGCAGATACGCAGTATTTT. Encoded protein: CASSPTGIGADTQYF.

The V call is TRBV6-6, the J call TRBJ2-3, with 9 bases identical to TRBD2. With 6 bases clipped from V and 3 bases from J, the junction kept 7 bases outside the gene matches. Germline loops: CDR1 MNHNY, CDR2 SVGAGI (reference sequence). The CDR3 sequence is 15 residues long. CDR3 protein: CASRDPGLATDTQYF. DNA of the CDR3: TGTGCCAGCAGAGACCCGGGACTAGCTACAGATACGCAGTATTTT.

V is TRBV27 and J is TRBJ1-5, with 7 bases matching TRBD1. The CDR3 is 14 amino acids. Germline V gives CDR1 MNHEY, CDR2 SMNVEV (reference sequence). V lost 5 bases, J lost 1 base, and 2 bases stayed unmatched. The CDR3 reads CASSTGVSNQPQHF. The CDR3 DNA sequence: TGTGCCAGCAGTACAGGGGTCAGCAATCAGCCCCAGCATTTT.

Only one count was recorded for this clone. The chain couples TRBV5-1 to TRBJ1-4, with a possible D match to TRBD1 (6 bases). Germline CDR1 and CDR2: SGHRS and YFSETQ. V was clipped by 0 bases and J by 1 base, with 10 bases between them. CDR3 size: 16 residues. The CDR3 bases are TGCGCCAGCAGCTTGGATCCCAGGGGAACTAATGAAAAACTGTTTTTT. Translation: CASSLDPRGTNEKLFF.

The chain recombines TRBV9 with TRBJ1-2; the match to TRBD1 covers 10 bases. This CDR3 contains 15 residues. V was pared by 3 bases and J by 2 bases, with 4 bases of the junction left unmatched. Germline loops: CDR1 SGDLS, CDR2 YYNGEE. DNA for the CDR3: TGTGCCAGCAGCGCCCGGGACAGGGGCAACTATGGCTACACCTTC. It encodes CASSARDRGNYGYTF.

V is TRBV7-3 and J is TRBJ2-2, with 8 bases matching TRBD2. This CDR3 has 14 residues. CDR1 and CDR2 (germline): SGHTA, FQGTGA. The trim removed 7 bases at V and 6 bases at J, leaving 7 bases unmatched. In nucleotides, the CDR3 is TGTGCCAGCACCCGGGAGGGCCACGCCGGGGAGCTGTTTTTT. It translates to CASTREGHAGELFF.

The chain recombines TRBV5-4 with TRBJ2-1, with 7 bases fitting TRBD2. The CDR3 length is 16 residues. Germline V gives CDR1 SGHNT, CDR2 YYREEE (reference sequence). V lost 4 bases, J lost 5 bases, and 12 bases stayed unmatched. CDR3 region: CASSQKRRDYNNEQFF. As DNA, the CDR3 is TGTGCCAGCAGCCAAAAACGCCGGGACTACAACAATGAGCAGTTCTTC.

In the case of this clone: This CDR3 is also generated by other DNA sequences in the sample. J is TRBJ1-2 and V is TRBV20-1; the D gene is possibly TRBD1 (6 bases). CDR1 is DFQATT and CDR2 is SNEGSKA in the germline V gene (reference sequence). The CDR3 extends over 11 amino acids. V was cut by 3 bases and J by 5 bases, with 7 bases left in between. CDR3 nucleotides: TGCAGTGCTAGGGACAGTTATGGCTACACCTTC. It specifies CSARDSYGYTF.

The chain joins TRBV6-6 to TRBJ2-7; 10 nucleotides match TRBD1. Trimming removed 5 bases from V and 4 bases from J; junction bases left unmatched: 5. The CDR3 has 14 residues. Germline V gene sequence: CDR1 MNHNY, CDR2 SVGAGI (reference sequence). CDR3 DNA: TGTGCCAGCAGTCGTGGGACAGGGGAGTACGAGCAGTACTTC. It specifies CASSRGTGEYEQYF.

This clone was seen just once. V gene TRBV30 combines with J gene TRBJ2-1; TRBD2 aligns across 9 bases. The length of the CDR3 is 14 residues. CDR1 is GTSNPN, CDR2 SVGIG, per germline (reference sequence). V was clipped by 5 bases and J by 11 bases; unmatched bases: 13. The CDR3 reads CAWLGRSGSIQQFF. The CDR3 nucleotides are TGTGCCTGGCTAGGGCGTAGCGGGAGCATCCAGCAGTTCTTC.